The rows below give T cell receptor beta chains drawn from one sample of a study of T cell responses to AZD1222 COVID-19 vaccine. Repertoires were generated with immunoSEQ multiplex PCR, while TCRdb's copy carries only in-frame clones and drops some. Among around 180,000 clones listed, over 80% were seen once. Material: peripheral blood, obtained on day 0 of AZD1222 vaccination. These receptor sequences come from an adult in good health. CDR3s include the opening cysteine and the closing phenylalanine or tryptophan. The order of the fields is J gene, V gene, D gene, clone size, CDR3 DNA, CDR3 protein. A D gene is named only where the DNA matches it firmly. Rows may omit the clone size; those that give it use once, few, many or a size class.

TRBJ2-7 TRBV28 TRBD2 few TGTGCCAGCAGTTTTGGGACTACAAGCTCCTACGAGCAGTACTTC CASSFGTTSSYEQYF
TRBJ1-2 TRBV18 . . TGTGCCAGCTCACCACTGAGTGCGGGGAGAGCTAACTATGGCTACACCTTC CASSPLSAGRANYGYTF
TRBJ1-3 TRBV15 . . TGTGCCACCAGCAGAGATCCAGGGACATCTGGAAACACCATATATTTT CATSRDPGTSGNTIYF
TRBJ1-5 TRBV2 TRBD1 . TGTGCCAGCACCGGGACAGGCGGCTATAGCAATCAGCCCCAGCATTTT CASTGTGGYSNQPQHF
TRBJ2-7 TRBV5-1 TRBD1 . TGCGCCAGCAGTTTTCAGGGGGAATCCTACGAGCAGTACTTC CASSFQGESYEQYF
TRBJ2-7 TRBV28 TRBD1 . TGTGCCAGCAGCGGACCGGGACAGGGTATAGCCTACGAGCAGTACTTC CASSGPGQGIAYEQYF
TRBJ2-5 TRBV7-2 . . TGTGCCAGCAGTTCCGTCGCGAGGGCGCGGAGGCAAGAGACCCAGTACTTC CASSSVARARRQETQYF
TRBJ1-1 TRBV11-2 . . TGTGCCAGCAGCCTTGCAAGGACGGGGAACACTGAAGCTTTCTTT CASSLARTGNTEAFF
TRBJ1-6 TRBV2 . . TGTGCCAGCAGACAAACCTCAGATAATTCACCCCTCCACTTT CASRQTSDNSPLHF
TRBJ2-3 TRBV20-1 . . TGCAGTGCTAGTGTCCGAAGGTCCCCCCAAACAACAGATACGCAGTATTTT CSASVRRSPQTTDTQYF
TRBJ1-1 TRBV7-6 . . TGTGCCAGCAGCTTAGAGAAGATGAACACTGAAGCTTTCTTT CASSLEKMNTEAFF